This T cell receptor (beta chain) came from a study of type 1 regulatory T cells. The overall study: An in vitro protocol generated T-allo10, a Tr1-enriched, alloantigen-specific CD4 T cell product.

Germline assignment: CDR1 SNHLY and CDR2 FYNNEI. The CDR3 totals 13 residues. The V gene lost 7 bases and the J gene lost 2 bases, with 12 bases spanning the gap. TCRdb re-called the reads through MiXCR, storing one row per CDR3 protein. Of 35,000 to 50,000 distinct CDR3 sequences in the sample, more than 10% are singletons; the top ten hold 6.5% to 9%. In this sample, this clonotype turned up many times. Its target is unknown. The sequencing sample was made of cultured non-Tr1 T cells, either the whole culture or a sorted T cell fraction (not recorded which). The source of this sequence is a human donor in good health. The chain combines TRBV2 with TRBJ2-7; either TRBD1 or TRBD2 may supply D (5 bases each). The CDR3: CASMEGDAYEQYF. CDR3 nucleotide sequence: TGTGCCAGCATGGAAGGGGACGCCTACGAGCAGTACTTC.